A single sample is the source of the 27 T cell receptor beta chains below, sequenced in a study of Tregs in tolerant kidney transplant recipients. Libraries were prepared by immunoSEQ multiplex PCR; TCRdb keeps only in-frame clonotypes and omits some of them. Among more than 60,000 clones listed, 80% to 90% were seen once. This specimen was Tregs from blood, taken before the transplant. All receptors come from a human donor who received a combined kidney and bone marrow transplant.

The chain combines TRBV2 with TRBJ2-7; possibly TRBD1 for D (5 bases). The germline CDR1 and CDR2 sequences are SNHLY and FYNNEI. CDR3 length equals 13 residues. Between the trimmed V and J ends, which lost 8 bases and 7 bases, there was a span of 18 bases. The CDR3 reads CASEAGHWLEQYF. The CDR3 DNA reads TGTGCCAGCGAAGCCGGACACTGGTTGGAGCAGTACTTC.

V gene TRBV9 combines with J gene TRBJ2-5; 7 positions match TRBD2. The CDR3 covers 14 residues. The V and J ends lost 3 bases and 1 base, in that order; junction bases with no gene match: 3. Per the germline V gene, CDR1 is SGDLS and CDR2 is YYNGEE. This chain's CDR3 is CASSARGVQETQYF. The CDR3 bases are TGTGCCAGCAGCGCCCGGGGGGTCCAAGAGACCCAGTACTTC.

The rearrangement links TRBV7-9 to TRBJ1-1; D is uncertain. The CDR3 totals 12 residues. The ends were cut back, 3 bases at V and 0 bases at J, with 2 bases in the middle. In germline, CDR1 is SEHNR, CDR2 FQNEAQ (reference sequence). As DNA, the CDR3 is TGTGCCAGCAGCTTTTTGAACACTGAAGCTTTCTTT. Its translation: CASSFLNTEAFF.

The table lists this clone with a few counts. The chain combines TRBV11-2 with TRBJ1-1; tentative D call: TRBD1 (5 bases). Per the germline V gene, CDR1 is SGHAT and CDR2 is FQNNGV. CDR3 length equals 14 residues. V lost 4 bases and J lost 4, with 13 bases in between. The DNA of the CDR3 is TGTGCCAGCAGCTCGAATGTGGGGGGCACTGAAGCTTTCTTT. Translating it yields CASSSNVGGTEAFF.

The chain employs TRBV28 and TRBJ1-2; 10 positions agree with TRBD1. Germline CDR1 and CDR2: MDHEN and SYDVKM. This CDR3 comprises 14 residues. Losses at the gene ends were 5 bases for V and 4 bases for J; bases not matched to a gene: 4. The CDR3 here is CASSDRGLSYGYTF. As DNA, the CDR3 is TGTGCCAGCAGTGACAGGGGGCTAAGCTATGGCTACACCTTC.

The chain employs TRBV9 and TRBJ1-3; 8 bases agree with TRBD1. Trimming cost V 0 bases and J 5 bases; bases outside gene matches: 1. The germline CDR1 and CDR2 sequences are SGDLS and YYNGEE. This CDR3 comprises 14 residues. CDR3 DNA sequence: TGTGCCAGCAGCGTAGGGACAGGGAGAAACACCATATATTTT. This codes for CASSVGTGRNTIYF.

The chain joins TRBV5-4 to TRBJ2-7; D remains ambiguous. The V gene's germline CDR1 is SGHNT and CDR2 YYREEE (reference sequence). The V end was cut by 2 bases, the J end by 3 bases, with 6 bases between. This CDR3 is built from 12 residues. The CDR3 DNA is TGTGCCAGCAGCTTTGGCAGCTACGAGCAGTACTTC. Its translation: CASSFGSYEQYF. Based on the CDR3 plus reference TRBV5-4 and TRBJ2-7, the full variable domain is ETGVTQSPTHLIKTRGQQVTLRCSSQSGHNTVSWYQQALGQGPQFIFQYYREEENGRGNFPPRFSGLQFPNYSSELNVNALELDDSALYLCASSFGSYEQYFGPGTRLTVT.

The CDR3 loop is CASTLTSGGGADTQYF. DNA for the CDR3: TGTGCCAGCACCCTGACTAGCGGGGGAGGCGCAGATACGCAGTATTTT. This rearrangement joins TRBV6-6 to TRBJ2-3, with TRBD2 matching 12 bases. J lost 4 bases, V lost 7 bases, and 9 bases had no gene match. Looked up from germline, CDR1 is MNHNY and CDR2 is SVGAGI (reference sequence). CDR3 length: 16 amino acids.

This sequence joins TRBV6-6 and TRBJ2-7; possible D gene TRBD1, 5 bases. Germline-derived CDR1 and CDR2 are MNHNY and SVGAGI (reference sequence). This CDR3 spans 12 amino acids. Trimming took 4 bases from V and 4 from J, leaving 8 bases between them. The CDR3 DNA sequence: TGTGCCAGCAGTTCACAGGCTTACGAGCAGTACTTC. Its translation is CASSSQAYEQYF.

In its sample, this clone was seen a few times. The V and J genes are TRBV7-5 and TRBJ2-5; TRBD1 was called by the table and not checked on the DNA. The end of the DNA is better explained by TRBJ2-7, so the J call may be wrong. TRBV7-5 is a documented pseudogene. CDR3 length equals 16 residues. CDR3 DNA sequence: TGTGTCAGAAGCTCCCAGACAGGCCTCAGAAACTACGAGCAGTACTTC. It specifies CVRSSQTGLRNYEQYF.

The genes are TRBV6-1 and TRBJ2-7; no definite D call. The germline V gene encodes CDR1 MNHNS and CDR2 SASEGT. Trimming cost V 6 bases and J 2 bases, with 11 bases left between them. The CDR3 is 13 residues long. CDR3 sequence: CASSRETAYEQYF. The DNA of the CDR3 is TGTGCCAGCAGCCGAGAGACGGCCTACGAGCAGTACTTC.

The chain carries TRBV7-2 and TRBJ1-2, with 10 bases fitting TRBD1. The length of the CDR3 is 14 residues. Germline-derived CDR1 and CDR2 are SGHTA and FQGNSA. V lost 5 bases and J lost 8; bases outside the gene matches: 8. CDR3 region: CASSTDRGLLGYTF. Written as DNA, the CDR3 is TGTGCCAGCAGCACCGACAGGGGGCTGCTAGGCTACACCTTC.

This clone showed up just once. The genes are TRBV6-1 and TRBJ1-1; possible D gene TRBD1, 6 bases. Trimming removed 6 bases from V and 0 bases from J, with 14 bases in between. Germline assignment: CDR1 MNHNS and CDR2 SASEGT. This CDR3 spans 15 amino acids. For the CDR3, the DNA is TGTGCCAGCAGCCCTCAGGGGAGGTTGAACACTGAAGCTTTCTTT. Its translation is CASSPQGRLNTEAFF.

This clone was counted once. This sequence joins TRBV5-4 and TRBJ1-2, with D possibly matching TRBD1 (5 bases). Germline V gene sequence: CDR1 SGHNT, CDR2 YYREEE (reference sequence). Trimming removed 4 bases from V and 2 bases from J, with 12 bases in between. The CDR3 is made up of 14 amino acids. CDR3 bases: TGTGCCAGCAGCGAGGGCAGGGACAACTATGGCTACACCTTC. This encodes CASSEGRDNYGYTF.

The CDR3 spells CASSILRGYRNTGELFF. CDR3 DNA sequence: TGTGCCAGTAGTATCCTTCGGGGCTACAGGAACACCGGGGAGCTGTTTTTT. The chain employs TRBV19 and TRBJ2-2; either TRBD1 or TRBD2 may supply D (5 bases each). Germline CDR1 reads LNHDA; CDR2 reads SQIVND (reference sequence). Trimming cost V 3 bases and J 1 base, with 15 bases left between them. The CDR3 loop spans 17 amino acids.

CDR3 region: CASSTSSGSYEQYF. The DNA of the CDR3 is TGTGCCAGCAGCACATCCAGCGGGAGTTACGAGCAGTACTTC. This sequence joins TRBV7-2 and TRBJ2-7; 8 bases are shared with TRBD2. The CDR3 is 14 residues long. The germline gives CDR1 SGHTA, CDR2 FQGNSA. V lost 5 bases and J lost 4; bases outside the gene matches: 7.

The V gene is TRBV27, the J gene TRBJ2-1; 7 bases map to TRBD1. Losses at the gene ends were 3 bases for V and 5 bases for J; bases not matched to a gene: 10. The CDR3 loop spans 16 amino acids. In germline, CDR1 is MNHEY, CDR2 SMNVEV (reference sequence). In DNA, the CDR3 is TGTGCCAGCAGTTTGAGGGGGCACGGAACTCACAATGAGCAGTTCTTC. This gives the protein CASSLRGHGTHNEQFF.

The genes are TRBV5-1 and TRBJ2-1; 7 bases are shared with TRBD1. V was pared by 4 bases and J by 7 bases, with 8 bases of the junction left unmatched. Germline V gene data show CDR1 as SGHRS and CDR2 as YFSETQ. The CDR3 totals 14 residues. The CDR3 coding sequence is TGCGCCAGCAGCAATGACAGGGCCACAAATGAGCAGTTCTTC. Its protein is CASSNDRATNEQFF.

The rearrangement uses TRBV29-1 and TRBJ2-1; perhaps TRBD1 as D (5 bases). Germline CDR1 SQVTM, CDR2 ANQGSEA. The CDR3 runs 13 residues. V lost 4 bases to trimming and J lost 9 bases, with 16 bases between them. The CDR3 is CSVGGPQVGEQFF. The CDR3 DNA reads as TGCAGCGTTGGGGGCCCCCAGGTAGGTGAGCAGTTCTTC.

The V call is TRBV5-6, the J call TRBJ2-5; D unresolved. Germline values: CDR1 SGHDT, CDR2 YYEEEE. The CDR3 consists of 14 residues. V was trimmed by 0 bases and J by 4 bases, leaving 10 bases between them. CDR3 sequence reads: CASSLASRIETQYF. The CDR3 DNA reads as TGTGCCAGCAGCTTGGCTTCCCGAATAGAGACCCAGTACTTC.

The chain has TRBV19 and TRBJ1-6; no firm D call. Per germline, CDR1 LNHDA and CDR2 SQIVND (reference sequence). The CDR3 is 17 residues long. Trimming cost V 4 bases and J 0 bases, with 13 bases left between them. The CDR3 region has the DNA TGTGCCAGTAGTAGTCGTTCTGGGAGCTCCTATAATTCACCCCTCCACTTT. It codes for CASSSRSGSSYNSPLHF. Drawing the rest from reference TRBV19 and TRBJ1-6, the complete variable domain is DGGITQSPKYLFRKEGQNVTLSCEQNLNHDAMYWYRQDPGQGLRLIYYSQIVNDFQKGDIAEGYSVSREKKESFPLTVTSAQKNPTAFYLCASSSRSGSSYNSPLHFGNGTRLTVT.

The chain recombines TRBV28 with TRBJ1-1; D gene unclear. The germline V gene has CDR1 MDHEN and CDR2 SYDVKM. Between the trimmed V and J ends, which lost 6 bases and 3 bases, there was a span of 14 bases. This CDR3 region has 14 residues. This chain's CDR3 is CASRLLGPDTEAFF. The CDR3 nucleotides read TGTGCCAGCAGGCTCCTAGGGCCCGACACTGAAGCTTTCTTT.

This sequence joins TRBV7-2 and TRBJ1-1, with TRBD1 as a possible D gene (5 bases). The CDR3 consists of 15 residues. V lost 5 bases and J lost 0, with 13 bases in between. Looked up from germline, CDR1 is SGHTA and CDR2 is FQGNSA. CDR3 nucleotide sequence: TGTGCCAGCAGCCCTCGGGGGGGGTTGAACACTGAAGCTTTCTTT. Translating it yields CASSPRGGLNTEAFF. Full variable domain (rest looked up from reference TRBV7-2 and TRBJ1-1): GAGVSQSPSNKVTEKGKDVELRCDPISGHTALYWYRQSLGQGLEFLIYFQGNSAPDKSGLPSDRFSAERTGGSVSTLTIQRTQQEDSAVYLCASSPRGGLNTEAFFGQGTRLTVV.

The genes are TRBV18 and TRBJ1-5; D possibly corresponds to TRBD1 (5 bases). Germline lookup yields CDR1 KGHSH and CDR2 LQKENI. The V end was cut by 3 bases, the J end by 7 bases, with 10 bases between. CDR3 size: 13 residues. CDR3 DNA sequence: TGTGCCAGCTCACCGGGGGAGTGGCAGCCCCAGCATTTT. Translating it yields CASSPGEWQPQHF.

The rearrangement links TRBV19 to TRBJ1-5, with 7 bases fitting TRBD1. The CDR3 is 15 residues long. V lost 7 bases and J lost 2; bases outside the gene matches: 8. CDR1 and CDR2 (germline): LNHDA, SQIVND (reference sequence). Written as DNA, the CDR3 is TGTGCCAGTACCGCCGACAGGGTAGGCAATCAGCCCCAGCATTTT. Its translation is CASTADRVGNQPQHF. The entire variable domain, with the rest obtained from reference TRBV19 and TRBJ1-5, is as follows: DGGITQSPKYLFRKEGQNVTLSCEQNLNHDAMYWYRQDPGQGLRLIYYSQIVNDFQKGDIAEGYSVSREKKESFPLTVTSAQKNPTAFYLCASTADRVGNQPQHFGDGTRLSIL.

This rearrangement joins TRBV6-5 to TRBJ2-7; 7 bases line up with TRBD1. CDR3 size: 14 residues. CDR1 and CDR2 (germline): MNHEY, SVGAGI. J lost 4 bases, V lost 2 bases, and 5 bases had no gene match. CDR3 loop: CASSYALTGYEQYF. CDR3 nucleotide sequence: TGTGCCAGCAGTTACGCTCTGACAGGGTACGAGCAGTACTTC.

The chain combines TRBV7-9 with TRBJ1-2; no firm D call. The CDR3 has 12 amino acids. Germline loops: CDR1 SEHNR, CDR2 FQNEAQ (reference sequence). With 5 bases removed from V and 8 bases from J, the gap between germline ends came to 12 bases. The CDR3 coding sequence is TGTGCCAGCAGCCCAGGAACGGTAGGCTACACCTTC. Encoded protein: CASSPGTVGYTF. The full variable domain, its missing parts supplied by reference TRBV7-9 and TRBJ1-2, is DTGVSQNPRHKITKRGQNVTFRCDPISEHNRLYWYRQTLGQGPEFLTYFQNEAQLEKSRLLSDRFSAERPKGSFSTLEIQRTEQGDSAMYLCASSPGTVGYTFGSGTRLTVV.